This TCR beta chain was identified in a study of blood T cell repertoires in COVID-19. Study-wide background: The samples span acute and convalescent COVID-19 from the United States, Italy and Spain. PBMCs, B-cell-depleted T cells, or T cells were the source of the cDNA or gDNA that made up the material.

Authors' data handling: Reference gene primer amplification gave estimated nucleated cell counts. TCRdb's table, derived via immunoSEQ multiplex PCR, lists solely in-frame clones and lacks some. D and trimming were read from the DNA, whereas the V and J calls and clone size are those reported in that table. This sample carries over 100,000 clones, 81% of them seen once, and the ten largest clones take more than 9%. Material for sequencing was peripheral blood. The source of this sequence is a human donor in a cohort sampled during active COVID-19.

The CDR3 reads CASSLTSGINEQFF. DNA for the CDR3: TGCGCCAGCAGCTTAACGAGCGGGATAAATGAGCAGTTCTTC. The chain couples TRBV5-1 to TRBJ2-1; TRBD2 aligns across 7 bases. V shed 2 bases, J shed 7 bases, and the junction held 6 bases outside the gene matches. CDR3 size: 14 residues. CDR1 is SGHRS, CDR2 YFSETQ, per germline.